The clone carrying this T cell receptor beta chain was recorded only once. Antigen specificity is unknown. There are 13 residues in the CDR3. V lost 0 bases, J lost 2 bases, and 6 bases lay in between. Looked up from germline, CDR1 is SGHRS and CDR2 is YFSETQ. TCRdb ran MiXCR on the 5' RACE reads and lists one entry per CDR3 protein. Here the sample spans 250,000 or so distinct CDR3 sequences, more than 15% being singletons. The data derive from a study of T-cell memory formation after mild COVID-19. Findings and caveats of the study: Later expanders leaned CD4+, whereas day 15 to 85 contracting clones were balanced CD4/CD8. Clones that contracted clustered mainly in CM and EM if CD4+ and in EMRA if CD8+. The finding that pre-infection memory included some responding clones suggested that cross-reactive memory joined.

This chain uses TRBV5-1 with TRBJ2-7; D uncertain. This sequence originates from a man younger than 30 who had mild COVID-19 (a few samples of this study predate the infection). Cell type and time point are not known. Sequencing used PBMCs or a T cell subset sorted from them (not recorded which). CDR3 coding DNA: TGCGCCAGCAGCTTGGTCCAAACCTACGAGCAGTACTTC. As protein: CASSLVQTYEQYF.